The clone carrying this TCR beta chain was found many times. This specimen belongs to a study of T cells in Graves' hyperthyroidism and ophthalmopathy. Using roughly 9.4 ml of fresh peripheral blood, PBMCs were prepared. V was pared by 6 bases and J by 3 bases, with 7 bases of the junction left unmatched. The germline gives CDR1 SEHNR, CDR2 FQNEAQ (reference sequence). This CDR3 is 15 amino acids long. Amplified TCR beta CDR3 regions came from RNA transcripts. In the first-round RT-PCR of the TCR CDR3, the HTBI primer set was used. TCRdb reanalysed the multiplex PCR reads using MiXCR and keeps one entry per CDR3 protein. The data contain more than 350,000 distinct CDR3 sequences, approximately 18% of them singletons.

The sample taken for sequencing was blood. V gene TRBV7-9 combines with J gene TRBJ2-2, with 7 bases lining up with TRBD2. This sequence originates from a woman aged 25-40 years with Graves' hyperthyroidism that later progressed to Graves' ophthalmopathy. The CDR3 protein is CASSPTSDDTGELFF. CDR3 in DNA: TGTGCCAGCAGTCCCACTAGCGACGACACCGGGGAGCTGTTTTTT.